A single T cell receptor beta chain is shown here with its context. Its binding antigen is unknown. No much larger clone exists at a distance of one base, and base qualities are not known. TCRbeta CDR3 regions were amplified from genomic DNA by means of the immunoSEQ Assay, a bias-controlled multiplex PCR. The paper's data handling went like this. Nucleated cell counts per sample were estimated from amplification of reference gene primers within the assay. To quantify the absolute abundance of each unique TCRbeta CDR3 rearrangement, sequence reads were collapsed and filtered. Productive Simpson clonality was computed per sample as the square root of Simpson's diversity index over productive rearrangements. As stored in TCRdb, this immuneACCESS dataset retains in-frame rearrangements with V and J assigned. A fraction of the clones does not appear; measured against another copy, unresolved V genes explain less than half of the discrepancy, and the remainder lacks a known reason. From that table come the V and J calls and clone size; the DNA was used to work out D and trimming. Within this sample are a few hundred thousand clones, with more than 85% of them counted one time only. Roughly 3% of the sample belongs to the ten largest clones.

In the germline V gene, CDR1 corresponds to MDHEN and CDR2 to SYDVKM. V drops 7 bases and J drops 2 bases, leaving 14 bases in between. Including cysteine and phenylalanine, the CDR3 has 14 amino acids. The CDR3 DNA has 42 bases and is translated from base 1. The sample comes from a study of blood T cell repertoires in COVID-19 (dated by TCRdb to 2018 to 2020). Broadly, across the study: The collaborator samples originated in the United States, Italy and Spain and spanned the acute and convalescent phases of COVID-19. Subjects who had been exposed to COVID-19, were actively infected with it, or had recovered from it provided the deeply sampled blood TCRbeta repertoires that made up the dataset. The repertoires were released in a freely available public database intended as a resource for research on the immune response to SARS-CoV-2. The samples were drawn from two sources: the first 160 participants of the ongoing ImmuneRACE study, and 1,000 to 1,500 subjects contributed by 6 global collaborators. Where available, HLA class I and class II types were obtained from metadata supplied by the sample provider rather than from assay-based typing. The sample metadata nearly always contained a de-identified subject ID, COVID-19 status, age in years and sex. The material from the prospective study consisted of cDNA or gDNA derived from T cells, B-cell-depleted T cells, or PBMCs. Study-level results and caveats: The amount of clinical and demographic metadata varied by source and participant and was provided uncurated.

Whole blood was collected in K2EDTA tubes by collaborating institutions according to the institutions' own protocols. For TCRbeta analysis, collaborators shipped samples as frozen whole blood, isolated PBMCs, or DNA extracted from either of those sample types. The sequence derives from a man aged 55 to 70 with acute or convalescent COVID-19. The receptor chain draws on TRBV28 and TRBJ1-1, with the D gene not clear enough to name. The sequenced material came from peripheral blood. The nucleotides are TGTGCCAGCACCTATACGGGATTAAACACTGAAGCTTTCTTT. The translation is CASTYTGLNTEAFF.